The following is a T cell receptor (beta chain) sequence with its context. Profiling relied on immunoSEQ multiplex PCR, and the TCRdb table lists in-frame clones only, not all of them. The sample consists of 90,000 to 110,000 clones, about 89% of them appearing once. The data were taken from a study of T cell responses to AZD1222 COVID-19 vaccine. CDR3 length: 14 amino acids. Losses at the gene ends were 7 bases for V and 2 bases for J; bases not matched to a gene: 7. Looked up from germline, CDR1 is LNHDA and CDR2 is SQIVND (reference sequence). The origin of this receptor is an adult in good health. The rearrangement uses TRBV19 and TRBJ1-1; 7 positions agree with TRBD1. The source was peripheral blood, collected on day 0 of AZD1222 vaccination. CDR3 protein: CASTARGVNTEAFF. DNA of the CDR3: TGTGCCAGTACCGCCAGGGGGGTAAACACTGAAGCTTTCTTT.